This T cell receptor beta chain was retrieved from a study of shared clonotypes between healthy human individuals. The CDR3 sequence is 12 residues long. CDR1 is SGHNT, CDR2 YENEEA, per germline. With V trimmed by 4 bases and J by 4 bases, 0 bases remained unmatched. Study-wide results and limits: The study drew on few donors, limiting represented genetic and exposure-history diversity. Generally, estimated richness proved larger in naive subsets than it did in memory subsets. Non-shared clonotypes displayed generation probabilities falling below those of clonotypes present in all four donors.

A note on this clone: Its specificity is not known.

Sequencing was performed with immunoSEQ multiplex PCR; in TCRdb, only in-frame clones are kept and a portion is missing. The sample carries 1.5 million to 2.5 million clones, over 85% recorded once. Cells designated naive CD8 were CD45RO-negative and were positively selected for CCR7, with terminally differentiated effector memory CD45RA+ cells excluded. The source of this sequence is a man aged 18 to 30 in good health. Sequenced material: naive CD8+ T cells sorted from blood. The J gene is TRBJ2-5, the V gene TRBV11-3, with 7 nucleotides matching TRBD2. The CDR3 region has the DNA TGTGCCAGCAGCTGGGGGGGAGAGACCCAGTACTTC. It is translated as CASSWGGETQYF.